This TCR beta chain was sequenced during a study of cytomegalovirus exposure and HLA in healthy donors. Across the study: The same platform as the 650 to 700 first-cohort repertoires was used for the 95 to 150 validation repertoires, a later analysis reported.

General study findings and limits: Despite most TCR sequences being rare, some public TCRs occurred in many donors.

The protocol was immunoSEQ multiplex PCR, while the TCRdb copy is restricted to in-frame clones and leaves out a portion. This sample has 80,000 or so clones, with 95% found just once. Germline V CDR1 and CDR2: SGHTA, FQGNSA. V lost 2 bases, J lost 2 bases, and 9 bases lay in between. This CDR3 contains 14 residues. In the case of this clone: Its target is not known.

V usage is TRBV7-2 and J usage is TRBJ2-5; a weak D match, TRBD2 (5 bases). The TCR comes from a woman younger than 30 in good health and CMV-seronegative. Material for sequencing was PBMCs. The CDR3 sequence: CASSLSTGQETQYF. Written as DNA, the CDR3 is TGTGCCAGCAGCTTAAGTACGGGGCAAGAGACCCAGTACTTC.